This TCR beta chain was recorded in a study of identical twins (dated by TCRdb to the mid-2010s). Background on the whole study: To test whether fetal clonotypes persist, the study used deep sequencing on TCR alpha and beta repertoires from monozygotic twins, unrelated adults of various ages, and cord blood. To rule out contamination, replicate twin experiments were performed at different times with different library preparation protocols. General conclusions and limits of the study: Compared with coincidental sharing between unrelated individuals, out-of-frame TCR alpha sequences shared between twins showed an excess of sequences with low generation probability. Zero-insertion analyses could be partly confounded by invariant T cells such as MAIT and iNKT, though diverse VJ usage argued against such confounding for most clonotypes. Fewer insertions were carried by abundant cord blood beta clonotypes; a weaker similar trend was observed in young adult naive repertoires, while no such trend was observed in memory repertoires. Because the same donors could not be followed over many years, the conclusions relied on cross-sectional statistical analysis. The excess sharing between twins in beta out-of-frame sequences was weaker because fewer shared sequences reduced the signal-to-noise ratio. Out-of-frame TCR alpha sharing in monozygotic twins was systematically underestimated by recombination models, whereas sharing between unrelated individuals was in agreement with the recombination models.

Every donor in the study was a healthy Caucasian. Three pairs of female monozygotic twins, all aged roughly 18 to 30 years, made up the twin cohort. Miltenyi CD45RO+ enrichment and human naive T-cell isolation kits were used to isolate memory (CD45RO+) and naive T cells from PBMC. The junction shows trimming of 3 bases on V and 8 bases on J, and the gene matches do not reach 7 bases of it. From the germline V gene, CDR1 is MNHEY and CDR2 is SVGEGT. The CDR3 contains 15 residues, cysteine and phenylalanine counted. The entry retains the CDR3 DNA only, 45 bases that are in frame from base 1. Details on this clonotype: No cognate antigen has been identified for it. The sample holds no much larger clone one base away, and base qualities are not on file.

Library preparation was by 5' RACE. The listed sequencing device is Illumina HiSeq 2000. Template switching added a universal primer binding site, and the final cDNA carried a unique molecular identifier that allowed TCR cDNA molecules to be counted accurately. Specific primers in the conserved constant-segment region were used to synthesize first-strand cDNA for TCR alpha and beta chains. To control for contamination, each cDNA library was double barcoded with a SMART-Mk sample barcode plus Illumina barcodes. TruSeq adapter sequences along with Illumina sample barcodes were introduced in two successive PCR steps. The Illumina HiSeq platform was used with custom primers to sequence TCR alpha and beta cDNA libraries. Processing in the source paper ran as follows. MiGEC was used to process raw reads and extract unique molecular identifiers, and MiXCR was used to find CDR3 positions. For each individual, recombination models were inferred using an EM algorithm with the repgenHMM and IGoR tools. The analysis of shared clonotypes was done with the tcR package in R, with sharing normalized by the product of cloneset sizes. To study raw recombination free of thymic and clonal selection effects, out-of-frame nonproductive sequences were analyzed. TCRdb ran its own pipeline on the public reads, namely fastp trimming at Q25 and MiXCR clone calling, and kept in-frame beta chains. Each CDR3 protein gets just one entry, which takes the most common genes and DNA from the rows behind it. The V and J calls shown here were made by TCRdb, not taken from the authors' results. This sample holds 200,000 to 250,000 distinct CDR3 sequences; about 7.3% were observed only once. The top ten hold under 4% of the sample.

These same data were also listed under a study on yellow fever vaccine responses in identical twins. The second study, in turn, reports: According to the authors, in identical twins the way T cells responded to vaccination appeared partly convergent and partly personalized. The study precisely tracked vaccine-responding T cell clones in identical twins.

This TCR came from a woman aged 18 to 35 in good health. Sequenced material: memory (CD45RO+) T cells sorted from blood. In the paper's terms, the cell subset or site label means: CD45RO+ enriched T cells. Recombination joined TRBV6-2 or TRBV6-3 with TRBJ2-1; 10 bases in the junction line up with TRBD2. CDR3 reads: CASSYRAGGPYEQFF. At the DNA level, the sequence is TGTGCCAGCAGTTATCGAGCGGGAGGGCCGTATGAGCAGTTCTTC.